This passage covers 11 T cell receptor beta chains from one sample sequenced in a study of blood T cell repertoires in COVID-19. TCRdb's table, derived via immunoSEQ multiplex PCR, lists solely in-frame clones and lacks some. In the table there are some 330,000 clones, around 87% of which are singletons. Input material: PBMCs or T cells enriched from blood (not recorded which). These receptors were obtained from a man aged 40-50 years in a cohort exposed to, infected with or recovered from COVID-19 (not recorded which).

The chain couples TRBV13 to TRBJ2-7; TRBD1 matches at 9 bases. The length of the CDR3 is 14 residues. J gave up 5 bases and V 5 bases, and 7 bases lay outside the gene matches. In germline, CDR1 is PRHDT, CDR2 FYEKMQ (reference sequence). The CDR3 reads CASSTYRDRDEQYF. The CDR3, as DNA: TGTGCCAGCAGCACCTACCGGGACAGGGACGAGCAGTACTTC.

The chain has TRBV27 and TRBJ2-7, with 9 bases fitting TRBD1. CDR1 and CDR2 from the germline V gene are MNHEY and SMNVEV (reference sequence). Trimming removed 0 bases from V and 7 bases from J; junction bases left unmatched: 10. The CDR3 is 16 amino acids. In DNA form, the CDR3 reads TGTGCCAGCAGTTTATCGGTCGGGACAGGGTCCAGTGAGCAGTACTTC. Translating gives CASSLSVGTGSSEQYF.

This clone has just a few counts. The DNA of the CDR3 is TGTGCCAGCTCACCACCAAACCTACAGGCAGGACGAGAGACCCAGTACTTC. Translated, it gives CASSPPNLQAGRETQYF. V gene TRBV18 combines with J gene TRBJ2-5; D perhaps matches TRBD1 (5 bases). The CDR3 is made up of 17 amino acids. CDR1 is KGHSH, CDR2 LQKENI, per germline. Trimming removed 0 bases at V and 4 bases at J, with 18 bases between. Full variable domain (rest looked up from reference TRBV18 and TRBJ2-5): NAGVMQNPRHLVRRRGQEARLRCSPMKGHSHVYWYRQLPEEGLKFMVYLQKENIIDESGMPKERFSAEFPKEGPSILRIQQVVRGDSAAYFCASSPPNLQAGRETQYFGPGTRLLVL.

V is TRBV30 and J is TRBJ2-2; weak D call: TRBD1 (5 bases). With 1 base removed from V and 0 bases from J, the gap between germline ends came to 15 bases. The CDR3 is made up of 17 amino acids. The germline V gene encodes CDR1 GTSNPN and CDR2 SVGIG (reference sequence). CDR3 DNA sequence: TGTGCCTGGAGTGCCCTCACCAGGGTAACGAACACCGGGGAGCTGTTTTTT. Its protein product is CAWSALTRVTNTGELFF. Using reference TRBV30 and TRBJ2-2 for the parts outside the CDR3, the full variable domain is SQTIHQWPATLVQPVGSPLSLECTVEGTSNPNLYWYRQAAGRGLQLLFYSVGIGQISSEVPQNLSASRPQDRQFILSSKKLLLSDSGFYLCAWSALTRVTNTGELFFGEGSRLTVL.

This clone was counted only a few times. The gene calls are TRBV10-3 and TRBJ2-1, with D maybe TRBD2 (5 bases). Germline CDR1 and CDR2: ENHRY and SYGVKD. This CDR3 spans 12 amino acids. V lost 3 bases to trimming and J lost 5 bases, with 5 bases between them. Here the CDR3 reads CAISDGNNEQFF. As DNA, the CDR3 is TGTGCCATCAGTGACGGGAACAATGAGCAGTTCTTC.

The chain employs TRBV19 and TRBJ1-2; a weak D match, TRBD1 (6 bases). Deletions cut 6 bases from V and 4 bases from J, with 18 bases between. The CDR3 contains 15 residues. Germline CDR1 reads LNHDA; CDR2 reads SQIVND (reference sequence). Here the CDR3 DNA reads TGTGCCAGTAGCAAGTCGGACAGCCGGGGCTATGGCTACACCTTC. This sequence encodes CASSKSDSRGYGYTF. Looking up the rest from reference TRBV19 and TRBJ1-2 gives the full variable domain: DGGITQSPKYLFRKEGQNVTLSCEQNLNHDAMYWYRQDPGQGLRLIYYSQIVNDFQKGDIAEGYSVSREKKESFPLTVTSAQKNPTAFYLCASSKSDSRGYGYTFGSGTRLTVV.

The chain employs TRBV21-1 and TRBJ2-7; the DNA was not used to check the table's D call, TRBD2. TRBV21-1 is a pseudogene locus. This CDR3 is built from 14 residues. CDR3 region: CASRASSGSYEQYF. DNA of the CDR3: TGTGCCAGCAGGGCGAGTAGCGGGAGTTACGAGCAGTACTTC.

The chain links TRBV5-1 to TRBJ2-7; the match to TRBD2 covers 9 bases. CDR3 length: 16 residues. J lost 5 bases, V lost 1 base, and 10 bases had no gene match. Germline V lookup: CDR1 SGHRS, CDR2 YFSETQ. DNA for the CDR3: TGCGCCAGCAGCTTGTACATAGCGGGAGCTACCCACGAGCAGTACTTC. Its translation: CASSLYIAGATHEQYF.

The chain links TRBV25-1 to TRBJ2-7; D unresolved. V lost 3 bases and J lost 3, with 6 bases in between. Per the germline V gene, CDR1 is MGHDK and CDR2 is SYGVNS. This CDR3 is 12 amino acids long. Here the CDR3 DNA reads TGTGCCAGCAGTGACGTTTACTACGAGCAGTACTTC. Translating gives CASSDVYYEQYF.

This chain connects TRBV14 to TRBJ1-1; no clear D gene. V was pared by 4 bases and J by 0 bases, with 12 bases between. Germline loops: CDR1 SGHDN, CDR2 FVKESK. The CDR3 runs 15 residues. The chain's CDR3 is CASSPNPYMNTEAFF. As DNA, the CDR3 is TGTGCCAGCAGCCCAAACCCGTACATGAACACTGAAGCTTTCTTT.

This rearrangement joins TRBV3-1 (or the pseudogene TRBV3-2) to TRBJ1-6, with D hard to call. Germline V gene data show CDR1 as LGHDT and CDR2 as YNNKEL (reference sequence). With 0 bases removed from V and 7 bases from J, the gap between germline ends came to 10 bases. The CDR3 extends over 15 amino acids. The CDR3 region is CASSQDRSRNSPLHF. The CDR3 nucleotides are TGTGCCAGCAGCCAAGACAGGTCAAGGAATTCACCCCTCCACTTT.